The 24 T cell receptor beta chains below all came from one sample that was sequenced in a study of blood T cell repertoires in COVID-19. Only in-frame clones appear in the TCRdb table, and some are missing; sequencing was by immunoSEQ multiplex PCR. The sample holds about 160,000 clones; 82% are singletons and the top ten take over 20%. The sequenced sample was peripheral blood. Receptors originate from an elderly woman with acute or convalescent COVID-19.

This chain's CDR3 is CSAGLNTEAFF. CDR3 bases: TGCAGTGCCGGACTTAACACTGAAGCTTTCTTT. The rearrangement links TRBV20-1 to TRBJ1-1, with D unclear. Germline V lookup: CDR1 DFQATT, CDR2 SNEGSKA (reference sequence). This CDR3 is built from 11 residues. V was shortened by 6 bases and J by 2 bases, with 7 bases between the two germline ends.

V usage is TRBV6-5 and J usage is TRBJ2-1; TRBD2 matches at 7 bases. V gave up 2 bases and J gave up 5 bases; unmatched junction bases: 9. This CDR3 is 16 amino acids long. Germline loops: CDR1 MNHEY, CDR2 SVGAGI. The CDR3 loop reads CASSYGGAGLDNEQFF. As DNA, the CDR3 is TGTGCCAGCAGTTACGGGGGAGCGGGACTTGACAATGAGCAGTTCTTC.

This clone was observed a handful of times. The chain carries TRBV5-1 and TRBJ1-1; weak D call: TRBD1 (6 bases). Looked up from germline, CDR1 is SGHRS and CDR2 is YFSETQ. Trimming removed 2 bases at V and 1 base at J, with 9 bases between. The CDR3 spans 14 residues. CDR3 sequence: CASSFGQPNTEAFF. The CDR3 DNA reads TGCGCCAGCAGCTTTGGACAGCCGAACACTGAAGCTTTCTTT.

The genes are TRBV13 and TRBJ2-7; D uncertain. This CDR3 region has 12 residues. V shed 3 bases and J shed 6 bases, with 9 bases lying between them. Germline lookup yields CDR1 PRHDT and CDR2 FYEKMQ (reference sequence). CDR3 DNA sequence: TGTGCCAGCAGCTTTTTAGCAGCCGAGCAGTACTTC. Its translation: CASSFLAAEQYF. The variable domain in full, completed from reference TRBV13 and TRBJ2-7, reads AAGVIQSPRHLIKEKRETATLKCYPIPRHDTVYWYQQGPGQDPQFLISFYEKMQSDKGSIPDRFSAQQFSDYHSELNMSSLELGDSALYFCASSFLAAEQYFGPGTRLTVT.

CDR3 sequence: CASSPELIGSGTEAFF. CDR3 nucleotide sequence: TGTGCCAGCTCACCCGAGCTGATCGGAAGCGGCACTGAAGCTTTCTTT. This chain links TRBV18 with TRBJ1-1; D remains ambiguous. This CDR3 is 16 amino acids long. Germline V gene lookup returns CDR1 KGHSH and CDR2 LQKENI. The germline V and J ends were trimmed by 3 bases and 4 bases, with 18 bases remaining between them.

The genes are TRBV12-3 or TRBV12-4 and TRBJ2-1, with TRBD1 as a possible D gene (6 bases). Trimming stripped 8 bases from V and 6 bases from J, with 14 bases between. The CDR3 totals 13 residues. The CDR3 sequence is CASSWDTSNEQFF. Here the CDR3 DNA reads TGTGCCAGCTCCTGGGACACCTCCAATGAGCAGTTCTTC.

This clone was detected only a few times. The chain recombines TRBV7-6 with TRBJ2-7; D possibly corresponds to TRBD2 (6 bases). There are 13 residues in the CDR3. Germline-derived CDR1 and CDR2 are SGHVS and FNYEAQ. V shed 1 base and J shed 6 bases, with 10 bases lying between them. CDR3 sequence: CASSLGAGGEQYF. The CDR3 region has the DNA TGTGCCAGCAGCTTAGGGGCCGGGGGCGAGCAGTACTTC.

The chain links TRBV15 to TRBJ2-6; possibly TRBD2 for D (6 bases). There are 13 residues in the CDR3. Trimming cost V 8 bases and J 4 bases, with 9 bases left between them. From germline, CDR1 is LNHNV and CDR2 YYDKDF (reference sequence). CDR3 loop: CATAGLGANVLTF. Here the CDR3 DNA reads TGTGCCACCGCGGGGCTCGGGGCCAACGTCCTGACTTTC.

The chain couples TRBV5-4 to TRBJ2-7, with a tentative D call TRBD1 (6 bases). With 3 bases removed from V and 6 bases from J, the gap between germline ends came to 19 bases. Germline lookup yields CDR1 SGHNT and CDR2 YYREEE (reference sequence). This CDR3 is 15 amino acids long. Here the CDR3 reads CASSSRTGTSVEQYF. CDR3 nucleotides: TGTGCCAGCAGCTCCCGCACAGGGACCTCCGTCGAGCAGTACTTC.

The chain employs TRBV5-1 and TRBJ2-1; D unresolved. Per the germline V gene, CDR1 is SGHRS and CDR2 is YFSETQ. Trimming took 0 bases from V and 7 from J, leaving 17 bases between them. The CDR3 sequence is 16 residues long. CDR3 DNA sequence: TGCGCCAGCAGCTTGGGCCCCTTGGTACCTACGAATGAGCAGTTCTTC. The encoded protein is CASSLGPLVPTNEQFF.

The V and J genes are TRBV29-1 and TRBJ2-1; TRBD2 is a possible D gene (6 bases). CDR3 length equals 14 residues. Germline values: CDR1 SQVTM, CDR2 ANQGSEA. Trimming left V 6 bases short and J 7 bases short, with 19 bases between. DNA of the CDR3: TGCAGCGTACATAGCGGCCCCGGCTATAATGAGCAGTTCTTC. Protein sequence: CSVHSGPGYNEQFF.

This clone was counted between two and nine times. The V call is TRBV29-1, the J call TRBJ2-3; 7 nucleotides align to TRBD2. Trimming removed 2 bases from V and 5 bases from J; junction bases left unmatched: 10. Germline CDR1 is SQVTM and CDR2 is ANQGSEA. The CDR3 covers 15 residues. CDR3 in DNA: TGCAGCGTTGAATGGGCGGGAGACATCGGAGATACGCAGTATTTT. It codes for CSVEWAGDIGDTQYF.

The table lists this clone with a count of one. The CDR3 DNA follows: TGTGCCACCAGCAGAGACCCGCTAACAGGGGGCTATGGCTACACCTTC. As protein: CATSRDPLTGGYGYTF. V is TRBV15 and J is TRBJ1-2; TRBD1 aligns across 8 bases. Trimming took 0 bases from V and 4 from J; bases not matched to a gene: 7. CDR3 length: 16 amino acids. Germline V gene data show CDR1 as LNHNV and CDR2 as YYDKDF (reference sequence).

CDR3 coding DNA: TGTGCCAGCAACTTACAGGGGACCACCGGGGAGCTGTTTTTT. Protein: CASNLQGTTGELFF. The chain couples TRBV5-4 to TRBJ2-2, with 7 positions matching TRBD1. The CDR3 is made up of 14 amino acids. Trimming removed 6 bases from V and 4 bases from J; junction bases left unmatched: 6. From germline, CDR1 is SGHNT and CDR2 YYREEE (reference sequence). The entire variable domain, with the rest obtained from reference TRBV5-4 and TRBJ2-2, is as follows: ETGVTQSPTHLIKTRGQQVTLRCSSQSGHNTVSWYQQALGQGPQFIFQYYREEENGRGNFPPRFSGLQFPNYSSELNVNALELDDSALYLCASNLQGTTGELFFGEGSRLTVL.

The genes are TRBV19 and TRBJ1-5; D gene ambiguous. Trimming cost V 6 bases and J 8 bases, with 23 bases left between them. Germline V CDR1 and CDR2: LNHDA, SQIVND (reference sequence). The CDR3 is 16 residues long. DNA for the CDR3: TGTGCCAGTAGGAGTGAAGCCCGCAGGTTTTCTAAGCCCCAGCATTTT. It codes for CASRSEARRFSKPQHF. Filled out from reference TRBV19 and TRBJ1-5, the complete variable domain reads DGGITQSPKYLFRKEGQNVTLSCEQNLNHDAMYWYRQDPGQGLRLIYYSQIVNDFQKGDIAEGYSVSREKKESFPLTVTSAQKNPTAFYLCASRSEARRFSKPQHFGDGTRLSIL.

The V call is TRBV6-2 or TRBV6-3, the J call TRBJ2-6, with D possibly being TRBD1 (5 bases). The CDR3 totals 19 residues. The germline V gene has CDR1 MNHEY and CDR2 SVGEGT. V was clipped by 5 bases and J by 0 bases, with 20 bases between them. CDR3 sequence (DNA): TGTGCCAGCAGTATAGGGTTAATGACAGTGTCCTCTGGGGCCAACGTCCTGACTTTC. Amino acids: CASSIGLMTVSSGANVLTF.

The chain uses TRBV2 and TRBJ1-4, with 7 bases that match TRBD1. There are 14 residues in the CDR3. Germline V lookup: CDR1 SNHLY, CDR2 FYNNEI. V shed 6 bases, J shed 8 bases, and the junction held 9 bases outside the gene matches. CDR3 protein: CASRATGVGEKLFF. Written as DNA, the CDR3 is TGTGCCAGCAGAGCCACAGGGGTTGGGGAAAAACTGTTTTTT.

The chain combines TRBV11-2 with TRBJ1-4; no reliable D call. Germline loops: CDR1 SGHAT, CDR2 FQNNGV. V shed 3 bases and J shed 10 bases, with 15 bases lying between them. The CDR3 extends over 14 amino acids. The CDR3 nucleotides read TGTGCCAGCAGCTTGCTCTCAAATAACGGAAAACTGTTTTTT. It codes for CASSLLSNNGKLFF.

The chain joins TRBV7-2 to TRBJ1-1; D gene unclear. V was cut by 2 bases and J by 5 bases, with 12 bases left in between. CDR3 length: 14 residues. Germline CDR1 reads SGHTA; CDR2 reads FQGNSA. This chain's CDR3 is CASSLLPRVTEAFF. CDR3 sequence (DNA): TGTGCCAGCAGCTTATTGCCGAGGGTTACTGAAGCTTTCTTT.

V gene TRBV5-1 combines with J gene TRBJ2-2; 7 positions agree with TRBD2. The CDR3 is made up of 14 amino acids. In germline, CDR1 is SGHRS, CDR2 YFSETQ. The V and J ends lost 1 base and 5 bases, in that order; junction bases with no gene match: 2. CDR3 bases: TGCGCCAGCAGCTTGAATAGCGGGACCGGGGAGCTGTTTTTT. This gives the protein CASSLNSGTGELFF.

J is TRBJ2-1 and V is TRBV29-1, with 8 bases lining up with TRBD2. After removal of 7 bases from V and 6 bases from J, the junction contained 11 bases not matched to a gene. There are 14 residues in the CDR3. Per the germline V gene, CDR1 is SQVTM and CDR2 is ANQGSEA. The CDR3 is CSAVGLVIGNEQFF. In DNA form, the CDR3 reads TGCAGCGCTGTGGGACTAGTTATCGGCAATGAGCAGTTCTTC.

This clone has a handful of counts. This sequence joins TRBV5-1 and TRBJ2-2, with 10 bases matching TRBD2. With 2 bases clipped from V and 11 bases from J, the junction kept 3 bases outside the gene matches. The CDR3 runs to 13 residues. CDR1 is SGHRS, CDR2 YFSETQ, per germline. CDR3 residues: CASSLRTSGELFF. CDR3 in DNA: TGCGCCAGCAGCTTAAGGACTAGCGGTGAGCTGTTTTTT.

A few counts support this clone. The V and J genes are TRBV19 and TRBJ1-5; D is unclear. The CDR3 has 14 residues. CDR1 is LNHDA, CDR2 SQIVND, per germline (reference sequence). V gave up 0 bases and J gave up 7 bases, with 10 bases separating them. CDR3 DNA: TGTGCCAGTAGTATAGAGGTGGCCGGGCAGCCCCAGCATTTT. Translating it yields CASSIEVAGQPQHF.

This chain uses TRBV20-1 with TRBJ1-4, with 7 bases identical to TRBD1. J gave up 11 bases and V 3 bases, and 12 bases lay outside the gene matches. The CDR3 totals 14 residues. Germline-derived CDR1 and CDR2 are DFQATT and SNEGSKA (reference sequence). CDR3 sequence (DNA): TGCAGTGCTAGTGAGGGGACAGTCTTAGCCAAACTGTTTTTT. Translated, it gives CSASEGTVLAKLFF.